These T cell receptor beta chains were read from a single sample in a study of blood T cell repertoires in COVID-19. Using immunoSEQ multiplex PCR, the repertoire was profiled, and TCRdb retains in-frame clones only, with some absent. The repertoire holds about 160,000 clones, with 80% to 90% as singletons. Sample: PBMCs or T cells enriched from blood (not recorded which). Source of these receptors: a woman between 45 and 65 years old in a cohort exposed to, infected with or recovered from COVID-19 (not recorded which). Each CDR3 is given without its conserved first and last residue. Not every row has a clone size; where given, it reads once, few, many or a size class.

TRBV3-1/TRBV3-2	-	TRBJ2-3	ASSSPRTHTDTQY
TRBV9	-	TRBJ1-2	ASSVGNGYT
TRBV14	-	TRBJ2-7	ASSPSGTSGGYSYEQY
TRBV5-1	-	TRBJ2-7	ASGNGGPYEQY
TRBV6-1	-	TRBJ2-1	ASSEGLAGGPREQF
TRBV4-1	-	TRBJ2-1	ASSQEMRGGLDEQF
TRBV7-8	few	TRBJ2-7	ASSPGQGTYEQY
TRBV10-3	-	TRBJ1-1	AISDLRGVEAF
TRBV5-4	-	TRBJ2-1	ASSLAVTSGGAGVRNEQF
TRBV7-2	-	TRBJ1-5	ASSAGGILSNQPQH
TRBV9	-	TRBJ2-5	ASSRRGTSGETQY
TRBV4-1	-	TRBJ2-3	ASSPALADTQY
TRBV19	-	TRBJ2-6	ASTLPGGSGANVLT
TRBV19	few	TRBJ2-2	ASNRETSGVRSTGELF